These 21 T cell receptor beta chains share one sample of origin, sequenced in a study of shared clonotypes between healthy human individuals. The repertoire was sequenced with immunoSEQ multiplex PCR; TCRdb's copy has only in-frame clones and lacks some. The repertoire holds just over 2,000,000 clones, with 90% to 95% as singletons. The specimen was naive CD4+ T cells sorted from blood. The subset was: CD45RA+ positively selected. The receptors stem from a man aged 18 to 30 in good health.

Note on this clone: The sample holds other DNA sequences that translate to the same CDR3. V gene TRBV6-5 combines with J gene TRBJ2-1; 10 nucleotides agree with TRBD2. After removal of 0 bases from V and 8 bases from J, the junction contained 7 bases not matched to a gene. Looked up from germline, CDR1 is MNHEY and CDR2 is SVGAGI. This CDR3 has 16 residues. CDR3 protein: CASSYSTSGNRHEQFF. The CDR3 coding sequence is TGTGCCAGCAGTTACTCCACTAGCGGGAACCGCCATGAGCAGTTCTTC.

On this clone itself: The sample carries other DNA sequences with the same CDR3. V usage is TRBV9 and J usage is TRBJ2-3, with D uncertain. The germline V gene has CDR1 SGDLS and CDR2 YYNGEE. Trimming pared 0 bases from V and 5 bases from J, leaving 10 bases between. The CDR3 has 14 residues. The CDR3 protein is CASSVEPLGDTQYF. Written as DNA, the CDR3 is TGTGCCAGCAGCGTAGAACCATTAGGAGATACGCAGTATTTT.

CDR3 protein: CASSRVREIGELFF. CDR3 DNA sequence: TGTGCCAGTAGTAGGGTCCGGGAGATTGGGGAGCTGTTTTTT. V is TRBV19 and J is TRBJ2-2; a weak D match, TRBD2 (6 bases). Trimming cost V 4 bases and J 8 bases, with 14 bases left between them. Germline V gene sequence: CDR1 LNHDA, CDR2 SQIVND (reference sequence). There are 14 residues in the CDR3.

The J gene is TRBJ2-7, the V gene TRBV18; 9 nucleotides match TRBD1. CDR1 KGHSH and CDR2 LQKENI come from the germline V gene. After removal of 3 bases from V and 4 bases from J, the junction contained 13 bases not matched to a gene. The CDR3 has 17 amino acids. CDR3 nucleotide sequence: TGTGCCAGCTCACCTCAAACGGGGACAGGGAGTCAATACGAGCAGTACTTC. Residues: CASSPQTGTGSQYEQYF.

This rearrangement joins TRBV11-2 to TRBJ2-2; the match to TRBD2 covers 7 bases. The CDR3 spans 16 residues. V dropped 5 bases and J dropped 0; count of bases not matched to a gene: 6. Germline values: CDR1 SGHAT, CDR2 FQNNGV. DNA of the CDR3: TGTGCCAGCAGCAAACTAGCGCCTACGAACACCGGGGAGCTGTTTTTT. It codes for CASSKLAPTNTGELFF.

V usage is TRBV10-3 and J usage is TRBJ1-1, with 10 bases lining up with TRBD1. Looked up from germline, CDR1 is ENHRY and CDR2 is SYGVKD. This CDR3 comprises 14 residues. J was trimmed by 0 bases and V by 9 bases; bases with no gene match: 4. The CDR3 is CAMRDRGMNTEAFF. CDR3 DNA: TGTGCCATGCGGGACAGGGGAATGAACACTGAAGCTTTCTTT.

This clone was recorded only once. The V and J genes are TRBV6-1 and TRBJ2-7, with a possible D match to TRBD1 (5 bases). The germline V gene has CDR1 MNHNS and CDR2 SASEGT. CDR3 length: 14 amino acids. Trimming removed 6 bases from V and 2 bases from J, with 14 bases in between. The CDR3: CASRPTRAPYEQYF. The CDR3 DNA reads TGTGCCAGCAGACCCACCAGGGCCCCCTACGAGCAGTACTTC.

Notes on this clone: At the DNA level, this CDR3 is encoded by other sequences in the same sample as well. V gene TRBV5-1 combines with J gene TRBJ2-7; perhaps TRBD1 as D (6 bases). This CDR3 is built from 14 residues. CDR1 SGHRS and CDR2 YFSETQ come from the germline V gene. Trimming removed 0 bases from V and 3 bases from J, with 10 bases in between. CDR3 DNA: TGCGCCAGCAGCTTGGCAGGGGTTGGCTACGAGCAGTACTTC. Protein product: CASSLAGVGYEQYF. The whole variable domain, filled in from reference TRBV5-1 and TRBJ2-7, reads KAGVTQTPRYLIKTRGQQVTLSCSPISGHRSVSWYQQTPGQGLQFLFEYFSETQRNKGNFPGRFSGRQFSNSRSEMNVSTLELGDSALYLCASSLAGVGYEQYFGPGTRLTVT.

The chain carries TRBV12-5 and TRBJ2-7; 7 nucleotides align to TRBD1. CDR1 and CDR2 from the germline V gene are LGHNT and FRNRAP. CDR3 length: 12 amino acids. V was clipped by 7 bases and J by 8 bases; unmatched bases: 8. CDR3 in amino acids: CASALDRAQQYF. The CDR3 coding sequence is TGTGCTAGTGCCCTAGACAGGGCGCAGCAGTACTTC. Full variable domain (missing parts from reference TRBV12-5 and TRBJ2-7): DARVTQTPRHKVTEMGQEVTMRCQPILGHNTVFWYRQTMMQGLELLAYFRNRAPLDDSGMPKDRFSAEMPDATLATLKIQPSEPRDSAVYFCASALDRAQQYFGPGTRLTVT.

The chain is built from TRBV7-8 and TRBJ2-7, with 7 bases matching TRBD1. The junction had 8 bases not matched to a gene; V was cut back by 5 bases and J by 4 bases. Germline V CDR1 and CDR2: SGHVS, FQNEAQ. The length of the CDR3 is 14 residues. CDR3 amino acids: CASSAATGNYEQYF. The CDR3 DNA is TGTGCCAGCAGCGCCGCGACAGGGAATTACGAGCAGTACTTC.

The chain links TRBV30 to TRBJ1-2, with D tentatively TRBD1 (6 bases). Germline lookup yields CDR1 GTSNPN and CDR2 SVGIG (reference sequence). This CDR3 region has 13 residues. Between the trimmed V and J ends, which lost 3 bases and 2 bases, there was a span of 10 bases. The CDR3 nucleotides are TGTGCCTGGAGGGGACAAATGAACTATGGCTACACCTTC. Its translation: CAWRGQMNYGYTF. Full variable domain (missing parts from reference TRBV30 and TRBJ1-2): SQTIHQWPATLVQPVGSPLSLECTVEGTSNPNLYWYRQAAGRGLQLLFYSVGIGQISSEVPQNLSASRPQDRQFILSSKKLLLSDSGFYLCAWRGQMNYGYTFGSGTRLTVV.

This chain uses TRBV7-3 with TRBJ2-7, with TRBD2 matching 14 bases. The V gene's germline CDR1 is SGHTA and CDR2 FQGTGA. The CDR3 sequence is 18 residues long. Trimming at V came to 5 bases and at J to 0 bases, leaving 9 bases not matched to a gene. The CDR3 protein is CASSLQTSGGASSYEQYF. For the CDR3, the DNA is TGTGCCAGCAGCCTGCAGACTAGCGGGGGGGCAAGCTCCTACGAGCAGTACTTC.

In DNA form, the CDR3 reads TGCAGCGTTGCAGGGTCCAACTATGGCTACACCTTC. The encoded protein is CSVAGSNYGYTF. This chain links TRBV29-1 with TRBJ1-2; D may be TRBD1 (5 bases). Germline loops: CDR1 SQVTM, CDR2 ANQGSEA. The CDR3 is made up of 12 amino acids. The germline V and J ends were trimmed by 4 bases and 2 bases, with 8 bases remaining between them.

This sequence joins TRBV21-1 and TRBJ1-2; the table assigns TRBD1, which was not confirmed against the DNA. TRBV21-1 is a known pseudogene. The CDR3 is 12 residues long. CDR3 amino acids: CASSKGAKGYTF. In DNA form, the CDR3 reads TGTGCCAGCAGCAAAGGGGCGAAGGGCTACACCTTC.

V usage is TRBV10-3 and J usage is TRBJ2-7, with TRBD2 as a possible D gene (5 bases). CDR3 length: 14 residues. Trimming stripped 2 bases from V and 3 bases from J, with 11 bases between. CDR1 is ENHRY, CDR2 SYGVKD, per germline. The CDR3 loop reads CAISEEAGNYEQYF. CDR3 bases: TGTGCCATCAGTGAGGAGGCCGGGAACTACGAGCAGTACTTC.

The gene calls are TRBV4-1 and TRBJ2-3; TRBD2 is a possible D gene (6 bases). Trimming took off 0 bases at V and 6 bases at J, with 13 bases between the two ends. Germline CDR1 reads MGHRA; CDR2 reads YSYEKL. The CDR3 contains 15 residues. The DNA for the CDR3 is TGCGCCAGCAGCCAAGATGGAGGGGCCGTGGATACGCAGTATTTT. Its translation is CASSQDGGAVDTQYF.

Written as DNA, the CDR3 is TGCAGCGCAGTCCCTAGCGGGGTAGAGACCCAGTACTTC. Translation: CSAVPSGVETQYF. The chain uses TRBV29-1 and TRBJ2-5; 9 nucleotides align to TRBD2. Germline V gives CDR1 SQVTM, CDR2 ANQGSEA. The CDR3 consists of 13 residues. V shed 7 bases, J shed 4 bases, and the junction held 7 bases outside the gene matches.

The rearrangement joins TRBV7-9 to TRBJ2-1, with 9 bases aligning to TRBD2. V shed 3 bases, J shed 5 bases, and the junction held 5 bases outside the gene matches. Germline CDR1 SEHNR, CDR2 FQNEAQ (reference sequence). The CDR3 has 15 amino acids. The CDR3 region has the DNA TGTGCCAGCAGCTTGTCTAGCGGGGCAAACAATGAGCAGTTCTTC. Protein sequence: CASSLSSGANNEQFF.

The rearrangement uses TRBV5-4 and TRBJ1-1; D uncertain. This CDR3 spans 15 amino acids. Germline values: CDR1 SGHNT, CDR2 YYREEE (reference sequence). Trimming cost V 0 bases and J 1 base, with 10 bases left between them. Here the CDR3 DNA reads TGTGCCAGCAGCTTGGACCCGAGCGCGAACACTGAAGCTTTCTTT. This sequence encodes CASSLDPSANTEAFF.

As to this clone: A much larger clonotype is one base distant, so this may be a read error. This specimen includes other DNA sequences encoding the same CDR3. The chain joins TRBV6-5 to TRBJ1-4; TRBD1 matches at 7 bases. Per the germline V gene, CDR1 is MNHEY and CDR2 is SVGAGI. With V trimmed by 6 bases and J by 4 bases, 5 bases remained unmatched. The CDR3 totals 14 residues. DNA for the CDR3: TGTGCCAGCAGCTCCGGGACAGTTAATGAAAAACTGTTTTTT. As protein: CASSSGTVNEKLFF.

The chain links TRBV27 to TRBJ1-1, with a tentative D call TRBD1 (6 bases). The CDR3 totals 15 residues. Trimming cost V 4 bases and J 1 base, with 13 bases left between them. From germline, CDR1 is MNHEY and CDR2 SMNVEV (reference sequence). CDR3 in DNA: TGTGCCAGCAGTTCGCAGGGGAAAGGGAACACTGAAGCTTTCTTT. This codes for CASSSQGKGNTEAFF.